A single sample gave rise to the 11 T cell receptor beta chains below, sequenced in a study of shared clonotypes between healthy human individuals. The repertoire was sequenced with immunoSEQ multiplex PCR; TCRdb's copy has only in-frame clones and lacks some. The sample holds over 1.5 million clones, under 99% seen once. The material sequenced was naive CD4+ T cells sorted from blood. The subset denotes: CD45RA+ positively selected. The receptor source for this set is a young man in good health.

The chain recombines TRBV7-2 with TRBJ2-7, with 7 nucleotides matching TRBD2. From germline, CDR1 is SGHTA and CDR2 FQGNSA. V lost 2 bases to trimming and J lost 2 bases; unmatched junction nucleotides: 15. The CDR3 consists of 18 residues. The CDR3 is CASSLNSQRGTAPYEQYF. DNA for the CDR3: TGTGCCAGCAGCTTAAATTCCCAGCGGGGAACAGCACCCTACGAGCAGTACTTC.

The genes are TRBV11-2 and TRBJ2-1; 9 bases match TRBD2. The ends lost 8 bases at V and 5 bases at J; junction bases unmatched: 7. CDR3 length: 14 residues. Per the germline V gene, CDR1 is SGHAT and CDR2 is FQNNGV. CDR3 region: CASAISGGNNEQFF. The DNA for the CDR3 is TGTGCCAGCGCCATTAGCGGGGGCAACAATGAGCAGTTCTTC.

The chain carries TRBV7-9 and TRBJ1-1; D is unclear. Germline V lookup: CDR1 SEHNR, CDR2 FQNEAQ (reference sequence). Between the trimmed V and J ends, which lost 5 bases and 1 base, there was a span of 11 bases. This CDR3 is built from 14 residues. CDR3 region: CASSGFKGNTEAFF. The DNA of the CDR3 is TGTGCCAGCAGCGGATTCAAAGGGAACACTGAAGCTTTCTTT. The full variable domain, completed using reference TRBV7-9 and TRBJ1-1, is DTGVSQNPRHKITKRGQNVTFRCDPISEHNRLYWYRQTLGQGPEFLTYFQNEAQLEKSRLLSDRFSAERPKGSFSTLEIQRTEQGDSAMYLCASSGFKGNTEAFFGQGTRLTVV.

CDR3 protein: CASSVMNTGELFF. The DNA for the CDR3 is TGTGCCAGCAGCGTTATGAACACCGGGGAGCTGTTTTTT. The chain combines TRBV9 with TRBJ2-2; D unresolved. Germline-derived CDR1 and CDR2 are SGDLS and YYNGEE. The CDR3 sequence is 13 residues long. V shed 2 bases and J shed 1 base, with 3 bases lying between them.

CDR3 in amino acids: CASSFQGSSGYEQYF. CDR3 DNA: TGTGCCAGCAGTTTCCAAGGATCTAGCGGATACGAGCAGTACTTC. The V and J genes are TRBV27 and TRBJ2-7; 7 bases line up with TRBD2. Germline trimming cut 3 bases from V and 4 bases from J; bases unmatched to any gene: 9. CDR3 length: 15 residues. From germline, CDR1 is MNHEY and CDR2 SMNVEV (reference sequence).

This rearrangement joins TRBV2 to TRBJ2-1; TRBD2 matches at 11 bases. J gave up 0 bases and V 5 bases, and 6 bases lay outside the gene matches. Germline lookup yields CDR1 SNHLY and CDR2 FYNNEI. This CDR3 is built from 17 residues. CDR3 loop: CASSYTGTSGSYNEQFF. The CDR3 coding sequence is TGTGCCAGCAGTTACACCGGGACTAGCGGCTCCTACAATGAGCAGTTCTTC.

The chain joins TRBV29-1 to TRBJ1-4; 9 bases are a match to TRBD1. Germline V lookup: CDR1 SQVTM, CDR2 ANQGSEA. This CDR3 is built from 13 residues. The ends lost 7 bases at V and 10 bases at J; junction bases unmatched: 10. The CDR3 protein is CSGNTGGSGKLFF. The CDR3 nucleotides read TGCAGCGGAAATACAGGGGGCAGTGGAAAACTGTTTTTT.

The chain uses TRBV28 and TRBJ2-7; D is ambiguous. Trimming left V 1 base short and J 5 bases short, with 12 bases between. The CDR3 runs 14 residues. Per germline, CDR1 MDHEN and CDR2 SYDVKM. As DNA, the CDR3 is TGTGCCAGCAGTTTATCGCCCCCATTGGACGAGCAGTACTTC. This sequence encodes CASSLSPPLDEQYF.

The rearrangement joins TRBV29-1 to TRBJ2-1, with 9 bases identical to TRBD1. Looked up from germline, CDR1 is SQVTM and CDR2 is ANQGSEA. The CDR3 is 16 amino acids. V lost 6 bases to trimming and J lost 3 bases; unmatched junction nucleotides: 12. The CDR3 DNA reads TGCAGCGTCCGGGACAGGGCTGGCGCCCACTACAATGAGCAGTTCTTC. Translation: CSVRDRAGAHYNEQFF.

With respect to this clone: This sample includes further DNA sequences coding for the same CDR3. DNA for the CDR3: TGTGCCAGCAGCGAGAAATCTGGAAACACCATATATTTT. Its translation: CASSEKSGNTIYF. The V and J genes are TRBV9 and TRBJ1-3, with no clear D. CDR3 length: 13 amino acids. Trimming left V 3 bases short and J 1 base short, with 5 bases between. Germline lookup yields CDR1 SGDLS and CDR2 YYNGEE.

The genes are TRBV7-3 and TRBJ2-5; D is undetermined. V was pared by 4 bases and J by 5 bases, with 8 bases between. The germline CDR1 and CDR2 sequences are SGHTA and FQGTGA. The CDR3 loop spans 12 amino acids. This CDR3 reads CASSSPGETQYF. The CDR3 DNA sequence: TGTGCCAGCAGCTCGCCTGGGGAGACCCAGTACTTC.